These 12 T cell receptor beta chains originate from one sample sequenced in a study of Graves' ophthalmopathy and Graves' hyperthyroidism. Amplification from RNA transcripts yielded the TCR beta CDR3 regions. Second-round multiplex PCR followed a first-round RT-PCR using HTBI primers. TCRdb re-called the multiplex PCR reads through MiXCR, storing one row per CDR3 protein. The data contain 400,000 or so distinct CDR3 sequences, approximately 17% of them singletons. Specimen: peripheral blood. The receptors were sampled from an adult woman with stable Graves' hyperthyroidism.

This clonotype was counted ten times or more. The chain recombines TRBV6-1 with TRBJ2-5; 8 bases fit TRBD1. The CDR3 covers 16 residues. Germline V CDR1 and CDR2: MNHNS, SASEGT. The V and J ends lost 3 bases and 3 bases, in that order; junction bases with no gene match: 9. The CDR3, as DNA: TGTGCCAGCAGTGACACCCGACAGGGGTTGGAAGAGACCCAGTACTTC. Protein product: CASSDTRQGLEETQYF.

This clonotype was recorded at least ten times. V is TRBV11-2 and J is TRBJ2-5; D call uncertain. CDR1 is SGHAT and CDR2 is FQNNGV in the germline V gene. V shed 0 bases and J shed 4 bases, with 9 bases lying between them. There are 14 residues in the CDR3. This CDR3 reads CASSLDHGLETQYF. The CDR3 nucleotides read TGTGCCAGCAGCTTAGATCATGGGTTAGAGACCCAGTACTTC.

This clonotype was counted ten times or more. V and J are TRBV11-2 and TRBJ2-7; 7 bases are shared with TRBD1. The length of the CDR3 is 16 residues. Germline assignment: CDR1 SGHAT and CDR2 FQNNGV. V trimming: 6 bases; J trimming: 7 bases; junction bases outside the gene matches: 18. The CDR3: CASRQDRDSPVLEQYF. CDR3 DNA sequence: TGTGCCAGCAGGCAAGACCGGGACAGTCCAGTTTTAGAGCAGTACTTC.

This clonotype has ten or more counts. In nucleotides, the CDR3 is TGCGCCAGCAGCAAGTCGGTGGGGAGGAACACTGAAGCTTTCTTT. Protein product: CASSKSVGRNTEAFF. V gene TRBV5-1 combines with J gene TRBJ1-1, with no clear D. Germline V gene lookup returns CDR1 SGHRS and CDR2 YFSETQ. This CDR3 has 15 residues. The ends were cut back, 4 bases at V and 1 base at J, with 14 bases in the middle.

This chain connects TRBV2 to TRBJ2-5; 8 nucleotides align to TRBD2. The germline V gene has CDR1 SNHLY and CDR2 FYNNEI. The V segment lost 7 bases and the J segment 5 bases; nucleotides outside the gene matches: 9. The CDR3 has 14 residues. CDR3 amino acids: CASKRGSGSETQYF. CDR3 bases: TGTGCCAGCAAGCGGGGGTCCGGGAGTGAGACCCAGTACTTC.

In its sample, this clonotype was seen many times. Germline and junction disagree at one end, which may indicate a read error. The chain carries TRBV28 and TRBJ2-7, with D perhaps assigned TRBD1 or TRBD2 (5 bases each). The CDR3 sequence is 15 residues long. Germline V gene data show CDR1 as MDHEN and CDR2 as SYDVKM. In DNA, the CDR3 is TGTGCCAGCACCACCCCCGGGGACGGCTCCTACGAGCAGTGCTTC. Its translation: CASTTPGDGSYEQCF.

This clonotype was counted many times. The rearrangement links TRBV6-1 to TRBJ2-7; D remains ambiguous. Trimming stripped 6 bases from V and 5 bases from J, with 8 bases between. Per the germline V gene, CDR1 is MNHNS and CDR2 is SASEGT. CDR3 length: 11 residues. The CDR3 coding sequence is TGTGCCAGCAGCCACGGACACGAGCAGTACTTC. Its protein product is CASSHGHEQYF.

This clonotype came up many times. The V gene is TRBV7-8, the J gene TRBJ2-5; 7 bases fit TRBD1. The CDR3 runs 15 residues. The germline CDR1 and CDR2 sequences are SGHVS and FQNEAQ. V dropped 2 bases and J dropped 7; count of bases not matched to a gene: 10. CDR3 in amino acids: CASSLMATGPGTQYF. CDR3 DNA sequence: TGTGCCAGCAGCTTAATGGCGACAGGGCCGGGGACCCAGTACTTC.

Ten or more counts support this clonotype. The J gene is TRBJ2-7, the V gene TRBV15, with 8 bases identical to TRBD1. The CDR3 totals 16 residues. Germline V gives CDR1 LNHNV, CDR2 YYDKDF (reference sequence). Unmatched junction bases numbered 13, after V lost 3 bases and J lost 6 bases. The CDR3 spells CATSRWAGGARGEQYF. CDR3 sequence (DNA): TGTGCCACCAGCAGGTGGGCAGGGGGCGCCCGGGGCGAGCAGTACTTC.

This clonotype was recorded many times. The chain employs TRBV6-2 or TRBV6-3 and TRBJ2-5; D not resolved. The CDR3 runs to 13 residues. The germline V and J ends were trimmed by 4 bases and 5 bases, with 11 bases remaining between them. Per germline, CDR1 MNHEY and CDR2 SVGEGT. The CDR3 region has the DNA TGTGCCAGCAGTTTTCTGGAGCGTGAGACCCAGTACTTC. Translating gives CASSFLERETQYF.

Ten or more counts support this clonotype. This sequence joins TRBV6-1 and TRBJ1-2; 7 bases map to TRBD1. The CDR3 totals 13 residues. After removal of 6 bases from V and 7 bases from J, the junction contained 8 bases not matched to a gene. Germline V lookup: CDR1 MNHNS, CDR2 SASEGT. Here the CDR3 DNA reads TGTGCCAGCAGCCGCGACAGGGAGGGTGGCTACACCTTC. As protein: CASSRDREGGYTF.

This clonotype was found many times. The chain combines TRBV7-2 with TRBJ2-2; the D gene is possibly TRBD2 (5 bases). The CDR3 has 14 amino acids. The germline gives CDR1 SGHTA, CDR2 FQGNSA. The V end lost 3 bases, the J end lost 3 bases, and 8 bases lay between the germline ends. The CDR3 DNA is TGTGCCAGCAGCTTTACCGGGGACACCGGGGAGCTGTTTTTT. Translating it yields CASSFTGDTGELFF.